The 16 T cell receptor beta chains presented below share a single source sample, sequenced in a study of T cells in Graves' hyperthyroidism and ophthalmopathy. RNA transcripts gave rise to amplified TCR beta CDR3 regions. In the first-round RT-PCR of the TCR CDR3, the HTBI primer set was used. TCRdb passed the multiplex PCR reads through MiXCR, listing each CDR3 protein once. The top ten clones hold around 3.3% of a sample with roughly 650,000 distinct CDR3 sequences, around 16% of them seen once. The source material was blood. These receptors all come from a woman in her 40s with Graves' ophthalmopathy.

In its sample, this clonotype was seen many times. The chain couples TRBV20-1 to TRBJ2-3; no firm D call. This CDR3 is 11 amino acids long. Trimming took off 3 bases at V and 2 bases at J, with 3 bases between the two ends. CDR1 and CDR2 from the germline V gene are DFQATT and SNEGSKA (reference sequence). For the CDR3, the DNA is TGCAGTGCTAGGATCACAGATACGCAGTATTTT. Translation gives CSARITDTQYF.

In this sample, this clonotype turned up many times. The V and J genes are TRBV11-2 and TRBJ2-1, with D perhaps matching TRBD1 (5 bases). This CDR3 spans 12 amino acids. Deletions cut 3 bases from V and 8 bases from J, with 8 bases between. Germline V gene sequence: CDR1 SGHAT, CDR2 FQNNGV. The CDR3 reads CASSFRVYEQFF. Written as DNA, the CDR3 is TGTGCCAGCAGCTTCAGGGTTTATGAGCAGTTCTTC.

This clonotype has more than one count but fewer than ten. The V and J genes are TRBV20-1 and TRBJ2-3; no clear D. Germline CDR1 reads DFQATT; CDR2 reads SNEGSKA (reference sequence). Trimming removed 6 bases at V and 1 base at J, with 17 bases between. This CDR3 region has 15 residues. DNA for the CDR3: TGCAGTGCAGTTAAGGGATACGGGCGCACAGATACGCAGTATTTT. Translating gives CSAVKGYGRTDTQYF.

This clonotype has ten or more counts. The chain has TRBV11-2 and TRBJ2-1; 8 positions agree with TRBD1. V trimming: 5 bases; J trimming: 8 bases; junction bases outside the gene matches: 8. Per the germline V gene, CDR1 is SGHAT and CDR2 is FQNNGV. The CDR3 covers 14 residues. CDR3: CASSPGQGVDEQFF. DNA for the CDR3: TGTGCCAGCAGCCCAGGACAGGGTGTCGATGAGCAGTTCTTC.

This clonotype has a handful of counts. CDR3 nucleotides: TGCAGCGCTAGAACCGGGACTAGCGCCTACGAGCAGTACTTC. This sequence encodes CSARTGTSAYEQYF. The chain recombines TRBV29-1 with TRBJ2-7; 10 nucleotides match TRBD2. The CDR3 has 14 amino acids. Germline assignment: CDR1 SQVTM and CDR2 ANQGSEA. Trimming took 7 bases from V and 2 from J; bases not matched to a gene: 8.

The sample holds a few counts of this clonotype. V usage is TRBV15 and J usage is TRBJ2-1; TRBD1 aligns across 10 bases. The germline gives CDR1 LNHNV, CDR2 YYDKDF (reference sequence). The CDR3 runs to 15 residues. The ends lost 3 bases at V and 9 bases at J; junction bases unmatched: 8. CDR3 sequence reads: CATSSQGQGRSEQFF. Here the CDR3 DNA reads TGTGCCACCAGCAGCCAGGGACAGGGGAGGAGTGAGCAGTTCTTC.

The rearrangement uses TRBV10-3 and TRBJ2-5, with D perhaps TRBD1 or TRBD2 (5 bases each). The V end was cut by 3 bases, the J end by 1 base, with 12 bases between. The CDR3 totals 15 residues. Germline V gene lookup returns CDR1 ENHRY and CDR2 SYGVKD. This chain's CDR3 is CAISDPRETQETQYF. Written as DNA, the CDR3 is TGTGCCATCAGTGACCCCAGGGAGACCCAAGAGACCCAGTACTTC.

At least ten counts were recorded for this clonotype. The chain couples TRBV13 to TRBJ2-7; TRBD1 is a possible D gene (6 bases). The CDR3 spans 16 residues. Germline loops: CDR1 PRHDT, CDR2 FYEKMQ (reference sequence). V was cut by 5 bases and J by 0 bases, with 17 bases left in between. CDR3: CASSPQQGALSYEQYF. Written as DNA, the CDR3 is TGTGCCAGCAGCCCGCAACAGGGTGCCCTCTCCTACGAGCAGTACTTC.

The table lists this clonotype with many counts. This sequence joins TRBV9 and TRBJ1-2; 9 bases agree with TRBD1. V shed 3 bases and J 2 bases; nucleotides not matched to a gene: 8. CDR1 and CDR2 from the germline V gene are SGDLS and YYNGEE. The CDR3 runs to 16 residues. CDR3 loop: CASSGWGDRVNYGYTF. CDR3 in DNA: TGTGCCAGCAGCGGATGGGGGGACAGGGTGAACTATGGCTACACCTTC.

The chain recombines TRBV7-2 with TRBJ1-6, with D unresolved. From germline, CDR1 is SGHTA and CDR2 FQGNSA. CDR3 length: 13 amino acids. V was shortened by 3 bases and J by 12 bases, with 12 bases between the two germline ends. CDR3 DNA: TGTGCCAGCAGCTTGATCTGGATGGGACCCCTCCACTTT. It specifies CASSLIWMGPLHF.

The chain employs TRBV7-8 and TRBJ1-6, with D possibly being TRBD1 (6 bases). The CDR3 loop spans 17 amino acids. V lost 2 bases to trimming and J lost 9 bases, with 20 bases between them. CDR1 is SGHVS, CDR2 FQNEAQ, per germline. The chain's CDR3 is CASSLPGGVGVTSPLHF. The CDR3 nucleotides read TGTGCCAGCAGCTTACCCGGGGGCGTCGGGGTGACTTCACCCCTCCACTTT.

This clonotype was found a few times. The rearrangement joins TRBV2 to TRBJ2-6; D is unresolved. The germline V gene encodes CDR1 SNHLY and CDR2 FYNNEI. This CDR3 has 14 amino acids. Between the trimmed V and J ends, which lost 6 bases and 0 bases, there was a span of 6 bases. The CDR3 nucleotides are TGTGCCAGCAGGATAGTCTCTGGGGCCAACGTCCTGACTTTC. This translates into CASRIVSGANVLTF.

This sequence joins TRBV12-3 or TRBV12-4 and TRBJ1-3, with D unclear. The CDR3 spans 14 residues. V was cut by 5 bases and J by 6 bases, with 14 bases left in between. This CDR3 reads CASSLLALINTIYF. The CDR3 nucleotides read TGTGCCAGCAGTCTCTTGGCATTGATAAACACCATATATTTT.

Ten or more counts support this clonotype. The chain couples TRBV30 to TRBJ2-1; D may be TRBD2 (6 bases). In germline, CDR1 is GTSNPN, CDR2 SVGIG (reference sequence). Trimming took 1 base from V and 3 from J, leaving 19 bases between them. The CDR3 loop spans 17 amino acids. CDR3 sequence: CAWSGGVAESLYNEQFF. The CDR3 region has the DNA TGTGCCTGGAGTGGCGGGGTAGCGGAAAGCCTCTACAATGAGCAGTTCTTC.

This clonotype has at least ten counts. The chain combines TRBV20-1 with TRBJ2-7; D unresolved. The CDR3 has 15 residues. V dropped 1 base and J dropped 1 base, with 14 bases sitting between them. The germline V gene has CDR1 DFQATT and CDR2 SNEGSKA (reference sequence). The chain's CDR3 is CSARVSRTNSYEQYF. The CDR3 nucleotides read TGCAGTGCTAGAGTCTCCAGGACCAATTCCTACGAGCAGTACTTC.

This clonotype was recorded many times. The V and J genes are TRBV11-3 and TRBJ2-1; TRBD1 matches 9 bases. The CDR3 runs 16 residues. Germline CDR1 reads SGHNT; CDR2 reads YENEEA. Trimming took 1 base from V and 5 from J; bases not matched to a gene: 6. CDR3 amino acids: CASSLGTGQGNNEQFF. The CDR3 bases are TGTGCCAGCAGCTTAGGTACGGGACAGGGAAACAATGAGCAGTTCTTC.